This is a list of T cell receptor beta chains from one sample in a study of blood T cell repertoires in COVID-19. TCRdb's copy holds only in-frame clones and misses some; the assay was immunoSEQ multiplex PCR. The data contain about 71,000 clones, 90% of them singletons. Sequencing used peripheral blood. The receptors were gathered from a young woman with acute or convalescent COVID-19. Both conserved end residues are part of each CDR3. D genes are given only for firm matches. Clone size is not always given. Where it is, it says once, few, many or a class for expanded clones.

d_call j_call clone_size v_call cdr3_nt cdr3_aa
NA TRBJ1-5 NA TRBV6-5 TGTGCCAGCAGTAGACAGGAGAATAGCAATCAGCCCCAGCATTTT CASSRQENSNQPQHF
NA TRBJ2-1 NA TRBV5-4 TGTGCCAGCAGCTACAGACTAGGATCCAATGAGCAGTTCTTC CASSYRLGSNEQFF
TRBD1 TRBJ2-1 NA TRBV7-9 TGTGCCAGCAGCTTAGAAGGGCAGGGGGATGAGCAGTTCTTC CASSLEGQGDEQFF
NA TRBJ2-7 NA TRBV3-1/TRBV3-2 TGTGCCAGCAGCATATCGGTCCTAGCTGACGAGCAGTACTTC CASSISVLADEQYF
NA TRBJ1-1 NA TRBV7-8 TGTGCCAGCAGTACAGGGTCTGTGGGTGAAGCTTTCTTT CASSTGSVGEAFF
NA TRBJ2-5 NA TRBV5-8 TGTGCCAGCAGCTCGGGACTCCAGGTACAGGAGACCCAGTACTTC CASSSGLQVQETQYF
NA TRBJ2-7 NA TRBV11-2 TGTGCCAGCAGCCAGGGCGGGGCCTACGAGCAGTACTTC CASSQGGAYEQYF
NA TRBJ2-1 NA TRBV19 TGTGCCAGTAGTATGGGTGTTATGAGCAGGGTCGGTGAGCAGTTCTTC CASSMGVMSRVGEQFF
TRBD1 TRBJ1-5 NA TRBV28 TGTGCCAGCAGCCCCCGATGGACAGGGGCGCGGAATCAGCCCCAGCATTTT CASSPRWTGARNQPQHF
TRBD1 TRBJ1-4 NA TRBV5-4 TGTGCCAGCAGCAAACAGGGGGCGGGTGAAAAACTGTTTTTT CASSKQGAGEKLFF
NA TRBJ1-1 few TRBV19 TGTGCCAGTAGAACTAACACGGACAGAAACACTGAAGCTTTCTTT CASRTNTDRNTEAFF
NA TRBJ2-3 NA TRBV7-9 TGTGCCAGCAGCCCCCAGCGGGATACGCAGTATTTT CASSPQRDTQYF
TRBD2 TRBJ2-5 NA TRBV7-8 TGTGCCAGCAGCCCCCCCGGGACTAGCGGTTCAGAGACCCAGTACTTC CASSPPGTSGSETQYF
NA TRBJ1-1 NA TRBV15 TGTGCCACCAGCAGAGGAAAATTCACCGGTAACACTGAAGCTTTCTTT CATSRGKFTGNTEAFF
NA TRBJ1-5 NA TRBV2 TGTGCCAGCAGTGAAGGGGGCGGCAATCAGCCCCAGCATTTT CASSEGGGNQPQHF
NA TRBJ1-1 NA TRBV7-8 TGTGCCAGCAGCTTAGTGTCCTATGGTGAAGCTTTCTTT CASSLVSYGEAFF
NA TRBJ1-3 NA TRBV5-6 TGTGCCAGCAGCTGGACAAAAAGAAACACCATATATTTT CASSWTKRNTIYF
NA TRBJ1-2 NA TRBV15 TGTGCCACCAGCAGAGTACTTTCCCCCCGCTACACCTTC CATSRVLSPRYTF
NA TRBJ1-2 NA TRBV4-1 TGCGCCAGCAGCCTGGGCCAGCGGGCCAACTATGGCTACACCTTC CASSLGQRANYGYTF
NA TRBJ2-1 NA TRBV5-1 TGCGCCAGCAGCCCGCCGGGACTTTACAATGAGCAGTTCTTC CASSPPGLYNEQFF
NA TRBJ1-3 few TRBV7-2 TGTGCCAGCAGCCCCGGTAACTCTGGAAACACCATATATTTT CASSPGNSGNTIYF
NA TRBJ1-1 NA TRBV5-1 TGCGCCAGCACCGGGAGCACTGAAGCTTTCTTT CASTGSTEAFF
TRBD1 TRBJ1-3 few TRBV7-9 TGTGCCAGCAGCTCATCCGACAGGGGGTATTCTGGAAACACCATATATTTT CASSSSDRGYSGNTIYF
TRBD2 TRBJ2-1 NA TRBV19 TGTGCCAGTAGTATAGCTTTGGTAGGAGCGGGAGGCTCCTACAATGAGCAGTTCTTC CASSIALVGAGGSYNEQFF
NA TRBJ2-1 NA TRBV6-1 TGTGCCAGCAGTGAAGCCGCAGCGGCGTACAATGAGCAGTTCTTC CASSEAAAAYNEQFF
TRBD2 TRBJ2-1 NA TRBV4-3 TGCGCCAGCAGCCAAGATGGACTAGCGGGAGACAACAGTCAGTTCTTC CASSQDGLAGDNSQFF
TRBD1 TRBJ2-6 NA TRBV6-5 TGTGCCAGCAGTCGCGACAGGGACGGGGCCAACGTCCTGACTTTC CASSRDRDGANVLTF
TRBD1 TRBJ2-2 NA TRBV5-1 TGCGCCAGCAGCTTCCAACAGGGGACCGGGGAGCTGTTTTTT CASSFQQGTGELFF
NA TRBJ1-1 NA TRBV6-2/TRBV6-3 TGTGCCAGCAGTTACTCGTCACGTAGCAAGAACACTGAAGCTTTCTTT CASSYSSRSKNTEAFF
TRBD1 TRBJ1-2 NA TRBV5-1 TGCGCCAGCAGCTTGGGATCACAGGGGAACCACTATGGCTACACCTTC CASSLGSQGNHYGYTF
TRBD2 TRBJ2-3 NA TRBV9 TGTGCCAGCAGCGTATGGGAGGGAGCGACAGATACGCAGTATTTT CASSVWEGATDTQYF
TRBD1 TRBJ1-3 NA TRBV19 TGTGCCACGAGAACAGGGGCCTTCTCTGGAAACACCATATATTTT CATRTGAFSGNTIYF
NA TRBJ2-7 NA TRBV18 TGTGCCAGCTCACCATCGGGGTTAACATCTTACGAGCAGTACTTC CASSPSGLTSYEQYF
TRBD2 TRBJ2-3 NA TRBV28 TGTGCCAGCAGTTTCGCGGGGGGCCCCACAGATACGCAGTATTTT CASSFAGGPTDTQYF
TRBD2 TRBJ2-1 NA TRBV10-2 TGCGCCAGCAGTGATAGGTCTAGCGGGAGTTATGAGCAGTTCTTC CASSDRSSGSYEQFF
TRBD2 TRBJ2-5 NA TRBV4-1 TGCGCCAGCAGCCAGCCGGGACTAAATCAAGAGACCCAGTACTTC CASSQPGLNQETQYF